These 10 T cell receptor beta chains originate from one sample sequenced in a study of CD4+ T cells in melanoma. Profiled with immunoSEQ multiplex PCR; TCRdb holds only in-frame clones, not every one. Of fewer than 150,000 clones in the sample, 92% were seen once. The receptors were gathered from a human donor with melanoma.

The V and J genes are TRBV7-2 and TRBJ1-5; 7 nucleotides align to TRBD1. The trim removed 0 bases at V and 6 bases at J, leaving 5 bases unmatched. CDR3 length equals 15 residues. Germline V gene data show CDR1 as SGHTA and CDR2 as FQGNSA. The CDR3, as DNA: TGTGCCAGCAGCTTAGCGGCAGGGGGTCCTCAGCCCCAGCATTTT. Translation: CASSLAAGGPQPQHF.

This clone was recorded a few times. One end of the junction varies from germline; a read error may be responsible. The chain carries TRBV5-6 and TRBJ1-2; no clear D. CDR1 SGHDT and CDR2 YYEEEE come from the germline V gene. The CDR3 is 15 residues long. The CDR3 protein is CATSKFGTANYGYTF. CDR3 sequence (DNA): TGTGCCACCAGCAAGTTTGGCACAGCTAACTATGGCTACACCTTC.

The rearrangement links TRBV5-5 to TRBJ2-2; 8 bases map to TRBD2. Germline lookup yields CDR1 SGHKS and CDR2 YYEKEE (reference sequence). V lost 2 bases, J lost 2 bases, and 5 bases stayed unmatched. CDR3 length: 16 residues. CDR3 residues: CASSLGRGVNTGELFF. Here the CDR3 DNA reads TGTGCCAGCAGCTTAGGGCGGGGGGTTAACACCGGGGAGCTGTTTTTT.

The V call is TRBV5-6, the J call TRBJ1-2; 8 positions match TRBD1. Germline V gene sequence: CDR1 SGHDT, CDR2 YYEEEE. The CDR3 consists of 15 residues. With 5 bases clipped from V and 3 bases from J, the junction kept 9 bases outside the gene matches. This CDR3 reads CASRRTGTGHYGYTF. In DNA form, the CDR3 reads TGTGCCAGCAGGAGAACCGGGACAGGACACTATGGCTACACCTTC.

In its sample, this clone was seen a few times. The chain recombines TRBV10-3 with TRBJ1-5, with D possibly matching TRBD1 (5 bases). The germline V and J ends were trimmed by 0 bases and 7 bases, with 10 bases remaining between them. CDR1 ENHRY and CDR2 SYGVKD come from the germline V gene. The CDR3 covers 14 residues. The CDR3 sequence is CAISESGGEQPQHF. The CDR3, as DNA: TGTGCCATCAGTGAGTCGGGGGGGGAACAGCCCCAGCATTTT.

V usage is TRBV6-6 and J usage is TRBJ2-1; 8 bases map to TRBD1. Germline CDR1 is MNHNY and CDR2 is SVGAGI (reference sequence). V gave up 6 bases and J gave up 7 bases; unmatched junction bases: 5. There are 13 residues in the CDR3. Here the CDR3 DNA reads TGTGCCAGCAGGTGGACAGGGTCAAATGAGCAGTTCTTC. Its protein product is CASRWTGSNEQFF.

In this sample, this clone turned up a few times. The CDR3 DNA reads TGTGCCAGTAGTGACCGGGACGGGAACACTGAAGCTTTCTTT. Its protein product is CASSDRDGNTEAFF. The chain has TRBV19 and TRBJ1-1, with D possibly TRBD1 on 5 matching bases. The CDR3 is 14 amino acids. The ends were cut back, 5 bases at V and 1 base at J, with 11 bases in the middle. Germline CDR1 is LNHDA and CDR2 is SQIVND (reference sequence). Full variable domain (rest looked up from reference TRBV19 and TRBJ1-1): DGGITQSPKYLFRKEGQNVTLSCEQNLNHDAMYWYRQDPGQGLRLIYYSQIVNDFQKGDIAEGYSVSREKKESFPLTVTSAQKNPTAFYLCASSDRDGNTEAFFGQGTRLTVV.

The chain carries TRBV10-2 and TRBJ2-2; D perhaps matches TRBD1 (5 bases). Trimming removed 3 bases at V and 7 bases at J, with 12 bases between. CDR3 size: 14 residues. Germline loops: CDR1 WSHSY, CDR2 SAAADI. In DNA, the CDR3 is TGCGCCAGCAGTGACCAGGGAATCCTCGGGGAGCTGTTTTTT. The encoded protein is CASSDQGILGELFF.

This clone was recorded many times. J is TRBJ1-5 and V is TRBV2, with D perhaps TRBD1 (5 bases). Deletions cut 1 base from V and 5 bases from J, with 12 bases between. The germline V gene encodes CDR1 SNHLY and CDR2 FYNNEI. This CDR3 region has 15 residues. Written as DNA, the CDR3 is TGTGCCAGCAGTGAAGAGTTGGGGCCCGATCAGCCCCAGCATTTT. It encodes CASSEELGPDQPQHF.

The rearrangement uses TRBV4-2 and TRBJ1-2; no reliable D call. Trimming pared 6 bases from V and 0 bases from J, leaving 8 bases between. Germline CDR1 LGHNA, CDR2 YNFKEQ. The CDR3 is 13 amino acids. CDR3 in amino acids: CASRARANYGYTF. CDR3 DNA: TGTGCCAGCAGGGCGAGAGCTAACTATGGCTACACCTTC.